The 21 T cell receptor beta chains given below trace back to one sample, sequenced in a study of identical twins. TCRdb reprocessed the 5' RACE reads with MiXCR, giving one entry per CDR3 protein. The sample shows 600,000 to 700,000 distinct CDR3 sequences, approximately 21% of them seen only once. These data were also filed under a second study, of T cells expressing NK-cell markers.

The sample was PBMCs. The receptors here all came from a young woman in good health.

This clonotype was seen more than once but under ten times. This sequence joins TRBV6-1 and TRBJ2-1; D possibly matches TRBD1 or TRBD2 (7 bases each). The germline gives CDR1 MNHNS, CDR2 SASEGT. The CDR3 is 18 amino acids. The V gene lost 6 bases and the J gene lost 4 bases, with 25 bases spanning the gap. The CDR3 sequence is CASRGLDREGYFYNEQFF. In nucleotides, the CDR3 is TGTGCCAGCAGAGGGCTAGACAGGGAGGGTTATTTTTACAATGAGCAGTTCTTC.

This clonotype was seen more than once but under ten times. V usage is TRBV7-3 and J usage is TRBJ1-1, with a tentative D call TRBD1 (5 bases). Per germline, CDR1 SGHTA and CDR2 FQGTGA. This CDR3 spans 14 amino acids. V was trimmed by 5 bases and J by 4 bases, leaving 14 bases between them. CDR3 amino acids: CASSTTAHATEAFF. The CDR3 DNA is TGTGCCAGCAGCACGACAGCGCACGCCACTGAAGCTTTCTTT.

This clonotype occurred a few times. CDR3 sequence: CASSLRDRGRRASYEQYF. The CDR3 bases are TGTGCCAGCAGCTTACGGGACAGGGGGCGTCGTGCCTCCTACGAGCAGTACTTC. The chain has TRBV7-8 and TRBJ2-7, with TRBD1 identical over 12 bases. J was trimmed by 0 bases and V by 2 bases; bases with no gene match: 8. This CDR3 has 18 amino acids. Germline V gene sequence: CDR1 SGHVS, CDR2 FQNEAQ.

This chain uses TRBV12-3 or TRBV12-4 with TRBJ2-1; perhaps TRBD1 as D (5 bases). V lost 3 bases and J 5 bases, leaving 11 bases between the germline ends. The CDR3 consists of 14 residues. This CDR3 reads CASSFADIDNEQFF. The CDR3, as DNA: TGTGCCAGCAGTTTCGCGGACATAGACAATGAGCAGTTCTTC.

The CDR3 DNA reads TGCAGCGTTTGCAGGGGGATATCCACAGATACGCAGTATTTT. Translation: CSVCRGISTDTQYF. The chain uses TRBV29-1 and TRBJ2-3, with TRBD1 matching 7 bases. There are 14 residues in the CDR3. Germline assignment: CDR1 SQVTM and CDR2 ANQGSEA. Trimming removed 5 bases from V and 2 bases from J; junction bases left unmatched: 7.

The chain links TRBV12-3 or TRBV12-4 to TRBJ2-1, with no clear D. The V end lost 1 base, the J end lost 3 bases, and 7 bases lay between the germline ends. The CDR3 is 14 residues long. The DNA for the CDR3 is TGTGCCAGCAGTTTAGTAGGGTTCTACAATGAGCAGTTCTTC. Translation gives CASSLVGFYNEQFF.

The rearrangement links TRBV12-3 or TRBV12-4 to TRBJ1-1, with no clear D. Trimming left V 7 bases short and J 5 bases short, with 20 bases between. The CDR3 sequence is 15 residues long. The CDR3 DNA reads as TGTGCCAGCACCCCCGCAGCCCCGCCGAGGACTGAAGCTTTCTTT. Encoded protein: CASTPAAPPRTEAFF.

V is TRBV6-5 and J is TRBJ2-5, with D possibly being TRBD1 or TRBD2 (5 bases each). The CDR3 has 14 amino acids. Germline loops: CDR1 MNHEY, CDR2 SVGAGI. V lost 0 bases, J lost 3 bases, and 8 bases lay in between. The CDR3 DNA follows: TGTGCCAGCAGTTACTCACTAGGGGAAGAGACCCAGTACTTC. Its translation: CASSYSLGEETQYF.

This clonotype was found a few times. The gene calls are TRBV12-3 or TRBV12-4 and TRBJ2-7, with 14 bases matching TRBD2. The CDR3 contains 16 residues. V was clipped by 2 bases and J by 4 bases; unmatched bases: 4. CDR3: CASSLWGLAGEYEQYF. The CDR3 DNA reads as TGTGCCAGCAGTTTATGGGGACTAGCGGGGGAGTACGAGCAGTACTTC.

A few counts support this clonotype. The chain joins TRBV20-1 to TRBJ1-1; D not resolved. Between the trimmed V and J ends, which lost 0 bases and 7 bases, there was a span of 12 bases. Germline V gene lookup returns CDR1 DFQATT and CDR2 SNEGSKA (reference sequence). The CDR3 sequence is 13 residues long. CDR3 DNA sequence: TGCAGTGCTAGAGATCCCTTGGTCCTTGAAGCTTTCTTT. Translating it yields CSARDPLVLEAFF.

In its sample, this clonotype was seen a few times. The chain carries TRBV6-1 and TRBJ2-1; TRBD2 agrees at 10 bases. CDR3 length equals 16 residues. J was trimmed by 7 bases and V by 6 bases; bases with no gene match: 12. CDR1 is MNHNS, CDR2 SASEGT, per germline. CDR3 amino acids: CASRLNPGLALNEQFF. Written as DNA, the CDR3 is TGTGCCAGCAGGTTGAATCCGGGACTAGCGTTGAATGAGCAGTTCTTC.

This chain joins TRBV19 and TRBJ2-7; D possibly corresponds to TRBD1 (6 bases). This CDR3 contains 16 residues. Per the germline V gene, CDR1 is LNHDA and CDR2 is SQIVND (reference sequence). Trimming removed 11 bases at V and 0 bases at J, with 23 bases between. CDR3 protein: CAAKGVHSADSYEQYF. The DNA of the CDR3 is TGTGCCGCAAAGGGGGTACACAGCGCGGACTCCTACGAGCAGTACTTC.

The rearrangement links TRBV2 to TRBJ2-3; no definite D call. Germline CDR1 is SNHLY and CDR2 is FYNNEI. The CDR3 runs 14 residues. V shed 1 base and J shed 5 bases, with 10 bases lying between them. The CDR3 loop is CASSEGKNVDTQYF. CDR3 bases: TGTGCCAGCAGTGAAGGAAAGAACGTAGATACGCAGTATTTT.

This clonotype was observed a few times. The CDR3 bases are TGTGCCAGCAGTTACGTATTTGGGACAGGAGGAAACACCATATATTTT. Amino acids: CASSYVFGTGGNTIYF. The V call is TRBV6-5, the J call TRBJ1-3; 8 bases align to TRBD1. The germline CDR1 and CDR2 sequences are MNHEY and SVGAGI. The CDR3 length is 16 residues. The ends lost 2 bases at V and 4 bases at J; junction bases unmatched: 7.

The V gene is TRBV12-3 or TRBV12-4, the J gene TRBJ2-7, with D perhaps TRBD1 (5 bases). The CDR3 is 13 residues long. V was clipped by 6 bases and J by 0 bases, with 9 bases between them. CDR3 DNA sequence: TGTGCCAGCAGGGGGCCCCTCTCCTACGAGCAGTACTTC. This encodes CASRGPLSYEQYF.

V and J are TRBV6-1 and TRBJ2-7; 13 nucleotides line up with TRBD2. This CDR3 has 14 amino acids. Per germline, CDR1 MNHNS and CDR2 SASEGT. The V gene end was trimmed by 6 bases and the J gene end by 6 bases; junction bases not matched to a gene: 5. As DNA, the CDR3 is TGTGCCAGCAGGTCCGGGACTAGCGGGATCGAGCAGTACTTC. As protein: CASRSGTSGIEQYF.

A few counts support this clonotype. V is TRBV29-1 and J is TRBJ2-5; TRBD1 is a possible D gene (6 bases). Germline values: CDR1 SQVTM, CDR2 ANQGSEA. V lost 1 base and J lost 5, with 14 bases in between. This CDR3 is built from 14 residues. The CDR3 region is CSVEGTVWRETQYF. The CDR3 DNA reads TGCAGCGTTGAAGGGACAGTGTGGAGGGAGACCCAGTACTTC. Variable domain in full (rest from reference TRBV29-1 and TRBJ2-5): SAVISQKPSRDICQRGTSLTIQCQVDSQVTMMFWYRQQPGQSLTLIATANQGSEATYESGFVIDKFPISRPNLTFSTLTVSNMSPEDSSIYLCSVEGTVWRETQYFGPGTRLLVL.

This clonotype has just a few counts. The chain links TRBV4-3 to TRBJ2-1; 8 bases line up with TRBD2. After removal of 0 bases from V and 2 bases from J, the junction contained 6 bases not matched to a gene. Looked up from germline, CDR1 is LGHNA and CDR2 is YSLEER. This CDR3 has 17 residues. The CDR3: CASSQDELAETYNEQFF. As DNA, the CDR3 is TGCGCCAGCAGCCAAGATGAACTAGCGGAAACCTACAATGAGCAGTTCTTC.

The CDR3 is CTISLRSVGGPIGNEQFF. The CDR3 DNA sequence: TGTACCATCAGTTTAAGGTCGGTGGGAGGGCCCATCGGCAATGAGCAGTTCTTC. J is TRBJ2-1 and V is TRBV12-3 or TRBV12-4; 7 positions agree with TRBD2. The CDR3 extends over 18 amino acids.

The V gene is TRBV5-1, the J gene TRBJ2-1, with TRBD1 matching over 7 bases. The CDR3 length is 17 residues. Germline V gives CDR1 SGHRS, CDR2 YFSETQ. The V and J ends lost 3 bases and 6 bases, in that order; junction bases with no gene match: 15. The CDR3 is CASSSLGRGTLRNEQFF. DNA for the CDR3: TGCGCCAGCAGCTCTCTAGGCAGGGGGACCCTCCGCAATGAGCAGTTCTTC.

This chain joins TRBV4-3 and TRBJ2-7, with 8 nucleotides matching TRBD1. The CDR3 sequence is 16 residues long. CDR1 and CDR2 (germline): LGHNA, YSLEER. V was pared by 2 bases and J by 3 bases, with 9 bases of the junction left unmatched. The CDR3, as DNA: TGCGCCAGCAGCCAAAATATAGAGACAGGGGTCTACGAGCAGTACTTC. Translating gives CASSQNIETGVYEQYF.